This T cell receptor beta chain was profiled in a study of shared clonotypes between healthy human individuals. Study observations and caveats: In a few donors, 4.5% to 5.5% of naive CD4 clonotypes appeared in common.

Of note for this clone: Its antigen is as yet unknown.

V lost 2 bases to trimming and J lost 6 bases; unmatched junction nucleotides: 5. This CDR3 is built from 15 residues. Germline lookup yields CDR1 MNHEY and CDR2 SVGAGI. Nashville, Tennessee was home to all donors, who were Caucasian adults. Every subset's genomic DNA went evenly onto several immunoSEQ plates. Sequencing used immunoSEQ multiplex PCR; TCRdb keeps in-frame clones, though not all of them. Of some 580,000 clones in the sample, 95% to 98% were seen once. V and J are TRBV6-5 and TRBJ2-1, with TRBD2 identical over 9 bases. This TCR was sampled from a woman aged 25 to 39 in good health. Sequencing input: naive CD4+ T cells sorted from blood. Subset here: CD45RA+ positively selected. The CDR3 region has the DNA TGTGCCAGCAGTTACGGCGGGAGGGCGGTCAATGAGCAGTTCTTC. Amino acid sequence: CASSYGGRAVNEQFF.